Detailed here is one T cell receptor beta chain. Its antigen remains unidentified. The J segment lost 11 bases and the V segment lost 8 bases, leaving 8 bases of the junction unmatched. The CDR3 contains 11 residues. In germline, CDR1 is MNHEY, CDR2 SMNVEV (reference sequence). This record comes from a study of cytomegalovirus exposure and HLA in healthy donors. Study information: Earlier, fewer than 140 million unique TCR beta sequences were recovered from 200 million or so T cells by an analysis. Study-level findings and limits: An observed cluster of highly shared sequence variants was recorded as a likely sequencing artifact.

PCR involved 60 Vbeta and 13 Jbeta primers. The table came from immunoSEQ multiplex PCR; TCRdb's copy has only in-frame clones and leaves some out. The sample holds about 130,000 clones, more than 60% seen once. The V gene is TRBV27, the J gene TRBJ1-1; TRBD1 agrees at 7 bases. This receptor was taken from a woman aged 40 to 50 in good health and CMV-seronegative. The sample comprised PBMCs. The CDR3 nucleotides read TGTGCCAGCCATGGGGGGACAGCGGCTTTCTTT. As protein: CASHGGTAAFF.